One TCR beta chain is described in this entry. As handled by the study authors: Using reference gene primer amplification, nucleated cell counts were estimated. Using immunoSEQ multiplex PCR, the repertoire was profiled, and TCRdb retains in-frame clones only, with some absent. The V and J calls and clone size are taken from that table; D and trimming were inferred from the DNA. The data contain under 150,000 clones, 85% of them singletons. Germline values: CDR1 LGHDT, CDR2 YNNKEL (reference sequence). Losses at the gene ends were 0 bases for V and 8 bases for J; bases not matched to a gene: 2. This CDR3 is built from 15 residues. This sample was included in a study of blood T cell repertoires in COVID-19. Study summary: Samples taken during acute and convalescent COVID-19 were collected in the United States, Italy and Spain.

Sequenced sample: peripheral blood. This receptor was identified in a man older than 75 with acute or convalescent COVID-19. This chain joins TRBV3-1 (or the pseudogene TRBV3-2) and TRBJ2-1, with 12 bases that match TRBD2. CDR3 region: CASSQELAGGDEQFF. CDR3 coding DNA: TGTGCCAGCAGCCAAGAACTAGCGGGGGGTGATGAGCAGTTCTTC.